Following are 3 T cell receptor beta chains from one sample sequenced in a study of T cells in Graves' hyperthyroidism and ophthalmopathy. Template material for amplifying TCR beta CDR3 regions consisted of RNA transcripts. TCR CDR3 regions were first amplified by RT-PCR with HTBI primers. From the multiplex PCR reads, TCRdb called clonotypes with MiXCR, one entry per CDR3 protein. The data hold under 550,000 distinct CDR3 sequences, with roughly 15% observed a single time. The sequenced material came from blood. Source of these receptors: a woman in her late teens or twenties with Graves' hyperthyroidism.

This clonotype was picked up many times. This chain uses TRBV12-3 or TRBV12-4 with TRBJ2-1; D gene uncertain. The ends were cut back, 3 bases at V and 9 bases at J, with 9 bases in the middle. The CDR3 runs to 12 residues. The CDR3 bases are TGTGCCAGCAGTTTTGGCCTCACTGAGCAGTTCTTC. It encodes CASSFGLTEQFF.

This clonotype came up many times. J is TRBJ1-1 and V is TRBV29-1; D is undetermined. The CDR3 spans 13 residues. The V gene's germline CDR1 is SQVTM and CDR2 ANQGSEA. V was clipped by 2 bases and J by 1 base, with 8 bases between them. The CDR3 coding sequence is TGCAGCGTTGAACGCAGACAGAACACTGAAGCTTTCTTT. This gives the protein CSVERRQNTEAFF. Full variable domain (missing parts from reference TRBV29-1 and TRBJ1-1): SAVISQKPSRDICQRGTSLTIQCQVDSQVTMMFWYRQQPGQSLTLIATANQGSEATYESGFVIDKFPISRPNLTFSTLTVSNMSPEDSSIYLCSVERRQNTEAFFGQGTRLTVV.

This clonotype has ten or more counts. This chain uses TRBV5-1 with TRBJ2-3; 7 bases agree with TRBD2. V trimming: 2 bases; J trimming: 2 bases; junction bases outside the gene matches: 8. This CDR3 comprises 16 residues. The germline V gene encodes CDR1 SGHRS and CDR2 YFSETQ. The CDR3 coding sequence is TGCGCCAGCAGCTTAGCGGGGTTTGGGAACACAGATACGCAGTATTTT. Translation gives CASSLAGFGNTDTQYF.